This record covers a single T cell receptor beta chain. This entry comes from a study of blood T cell repertoires in COVID-19. The authors' processing: Reference gene primers were amplified, and this amplification served to estimate nucleated cell counts. The data were produced by immunoSEQ multiplex PCR, yet TCRdb's version contains in-frame clones alone and is incomplete. V and J calls and clone size are those listed in that table; D and trimming were worked out from the DNA. The sample includes 150,000 to 200,000 clones, approximately 87% seen only once; the top ten take 3.7%. CDR1 and CDR2 from the germline V gene are MNHEY and SMNVEV (reference sequence). The CDR3 length is 16 residues. V shed 7 bases and J 6 bases; nucleotides not matched to a gene: 18.

The chain carries TRBV27 and TRBJ2-7; 7 nucleotides line up with TRBD1. This receptor was identified in a young man with active or convalescent COVID-19. Sequenced input: peripheral blood. The CDR3 reads CASNRIGGDRVREQYF. CDR3 sequence (DNA): TGTGCCAGCAACAGAATCGGCGGTGACAGGGTTCGCGAGCAGTACTTC.